This T cell receptor beta chain was recovered during a study of shared clonotypes between healthy human individuals. With 5 bases clipped from V and 1 base from J, the junction kept 17 bases outside the gene matches. Germline assignment: CDR1 MDHEN and CDR2 SYDVKM. The CDR3 length is 19 residues. Profiling relied on immunoSEQ multiplex PCR, and the TCRdb table lists in-frame clones only, not all of them. Of some 2,100,000 clones listed, approximately 96% are singletons. This TCR derives from a young man in good health. The chain carries TRBV28 and TRBJ2-3; 8 nucleotides agree with TRBD1. The sample was naive CD4+ T cells sorted from blood. Documented subset: CD45RA+ positively selected. The CDR3 DNA is TGTGCCAGCAGTACCTATACCGCCGCCGGGACAGGCGGCACAGATACGCAGTATTTT. It yields the protein CASSTYTAAGTGGTDTQYF.